Below, 23 T cell receptor beta chains from the same sample are listed, as sequenced in a study of OX40 agonist ivuxolimab in advanced cancers. The library relied on the immunoSEQ multiplex PCR assay. The source is immuneACCESS, and TCRdb retained only in-frame sequences with V and J called. Part of the clones is not carried over; for the studies checked, unresolved V genes explain less than half of this, and the remainder is unexplained. The sample records approximately 50,000 clones, roughly three quarters of which are singletons. The top ten constitute 3.9% of the sample. The specimen comprised CD4+ or CD8+ T cells sorted from blood, sampled in a trial of the OX40 agonist ivuxolimab. The receptor source for this set is an adult with an advanced solid tumor such as melanoma, head and neck, liver or kidney cancer.

This clone has more than one count but fewer than ten. The chain uses TRBV5-6 and TRBJ2-1; perhaps D is TRBD1 or TRBD2 (5 bases each). Trimming took off 4 bases at V and 3 bases at J, with 17 bases between the two ends. The CDR3 has 16 residues. In germline, CDR1 is SGHDT, CDR2 YYEEEE. CDR3 coding DNA: TGTGCCAGCAGCCTAGACCAGGGACGGATCTACAATGAGCAGTTCTTC. Encoded protein: CASSLDQGRIYNEQFF.

In DNA, the CDR3 is TGCGCCAGCAGTCAAGGGAGCGGGGGCACAGATACGCAGTATTTT. This translates into CASSQGSGGTDTQYF. The chain uses TRBV10-1 and TRBJ2-3, with 7 positions matching TRBD2. The length of the CDR3 is 15 residues. The germline gives CDR1 WNHNN, CDR2 SYGVQD (reference sequence). Trimming at V came to 5 bases and at J to 1 base, leaving 6 bases not matched to a gene.

This clone has only one observation. The chain uses TRBV5-8 and TRBJ1-3; D perhaps matches TRBD1 (5 bases). The CDR3 extends over 16 amino acids. The germline V gene encodes CDR1 SGHTS and CDR2 YDEGEE. V was cut by 0 bases and J by 4 bases, with 14 bases left in between. CDR3 in DNA: TGTGCCAGCAGCTTGGGAAGGATCAGGGTCGGAAACACCATATATTTT. Translation gives CASSLGRIRVGNTIYF.

V gene TRBV19 combines with J gene TRBJ2-7; D ambiguous. Germline V gene data show CDR1 as LNHDA and CDR2 as SQIVND (reference sequence). V lost 0 bases and J 3 bases, leaving 18 bases between the germline ends. This CDR3 has 17 residues. CDR3: CASSIEKGANLFYEQYF. The CDR3 DNA sequence: TGTGCCAGTAGTATAGAAAAGGGTGCCAACCTTTTCTACGAGCAGTACTTC.

The CDR3 DNA reads TGCGCCAGCAGCCAAAGGACTAGCGGGGGGCGAACCGGGGAGCTGTTTTTT. As protein: CASSQRTSGGRTGELFF. V gene TRBV4-1 combines with J gene TRBJ2-2, with 14 nucleotides matching TRBD2. The CDR3 has 17 amino acids. V shed 2 bases and J 5 bases; nucleotides not matched to a gene: 4. Germline CDR1 reads MGHRA; CDR2 reads YSYEKL.

A note on this clone: The junction and the germline gene differ at one end; a read error may be behind it. The chain's CDR3 is CASSPPGQDRGTGTQYF. The DNA of the CDR3 is TGTGCCAGCTCACCTCCCGGACAGGATCGGGGCACAGGTACGCAGTATTTT. V gene TRBV18 combines with J gene TRBJ2-3; 7 nucleotides match TRBD1. This CDR3 is built from 17 residues. In germline, CDR1 is KGHSH, CDR2 LQKENI.

Remarks on this clone: A much larger clone lies one base from this, so it may be a read error. J is TRBJ1-5 and V is TRBV9; no reliable D call. With 7 bases removed from V and 3 bases from J, the gap between germline ends came to 11 bases. Germline V gene lookup returns CDR1 SGDLS and CDR2 YYNGEE. The CDR3 length is 13 residues. CDR3 nucleotides: TGTGCCAGCGGCCCGCAGCTCAATCAGCCCCAGCATTTT. Protein product: CASGPQLNQPQHF.

This clone has just one count. The chain combines TRBV7-9 with TRBJ1-6, with 10 positions matching TRBD1. There are 15 residues in the CDR3. Trimming at V came to 5 bases and at J to 9 bases, leaving 7 bases not matched to a gene. Looked up from germline, CDR1 is SEHNR and CDR2 is FQNEAQ (reference sequence). CDR3 nucleotide sequence: TGTGCCAGCAGCCCCTGGGGACAGGGGACTTCACCCCTCCACTTT. This gives the protein CASSPWGQGTSPLHF.

The CDR3 sequence: CSVERGPGELFF. For the CDR3, the DNA is TGCAGCGTTGAAAGGGGGCCCGGGGAGCTGTTTTTT. This chain joins TRBV29-1 and TRBJ2-2; 7 bases are a match to TRBD1. Germline CDR1 SQVTM, CDR2 ANQGSEA. The CDR3 totals 12 residues. V lost 2 bases to trimming and J lost 6 bases; unmatched junction nucleotides: 0.

CDR3 nucleotides: TGTGCCAGCAACCCCCAGGGAACCTACAATGAGCAGTTCTTC. Translation: CASNPQGTYNEQFF. The rearrangement links TRBV27 to TRBJ2-1, with a weak D call TRBD1 (5 bases). The CDR3 runs to 14 residues. In germline, CDR1 is MNHEY, CDR2 SMNVEV (reference sequence). V was cut by 7 bases and J by 2 bases, with 12 bases left in between.

The rearrangement links TRBV10-2 to TRBJ1-5; no reliable D call. This CDR3 spans 13 amino acids. V dropped 6 bases and J dropped 2 bases, with 8 bases sitting between them. Germline V gene sequence: CDR1 WSHSY, CDR2 SAAADI. CDR3 bases: TGCGCCAGCAGAAACGGGGGCAATCAGCCCCAGCATTTT. Its translation: CASRNGGNQPQHF.

The table lists this clone with a few counts. The chain joins TRBV25-1 to TRBJ2-7; 9 bases match TRBD2. CDR3 size: 14 residues. The germline V gene has CDR1 MGHDK and CDR2 SYGVNS. Trimming at V came to 7 bases and at J to 6 bases, leaving 10 bases not matched to a gene. CDR3: CASTPQVAGVEQYF. The CDR3 DNA follows: TGTGCCAGCACCCCCCAGGTAGCGGGAGTCGAGCAGTACTTC.

The rearrangement joins TRBV6-5 to TRBJ2-2; D is uncertain. Germline values: CDR1 MNHEY, CDR2 SVGAGI. V shed 2 bases and J shed 9 bases, with 7 bases lying between them. The CDR3 spans 12 residues. This CDR3 is CASSYPGRELFF. DNA for the CDR3: TGTGCCAGCAGTTACCCCGGAAGGGAGCTGTTTTTT.

This clone was counted once. CDR3 amino acids: CASSVAVSYNTDTQYF. CDR3 bases: TGTGCCAGCAGCGTGGCGGTTAGTTATAACACAGATACGCAGTATTTT. This chain joins TRBV5-8 and TRBJ2-3; D ambiguous. Germline V lookup: CDR1 SGHTS, CDR2 YDEGEE. Trimming removed 4 bases at V and 2 bases at J, with 17 bases between. There are 16 residues in the CDR3.

The sample holds a few counts of this clone. The chain employs TRBV20-1 and TRBJ2-1; D may be TRBD2 (6 bases). The V gene's germline CDR1 is DFQATT and CDR2 SNEGSKA (reference sequence). Trimming removed 7 bases from V and 9 bases from J, with 13 bases in between. The CDR3 runs to 11 residues. CDR3 sequence reads: CSGQPEGEQFF. The CDR3 bases are TGCAGTGGTCAACCGGAGGGTGAGCAGTTCTTC.

The chain uses TRBV11-2 and TRBJ1-5, with 7 bases lining up with TRBD1. V shed 3 bases and J 10 bases; nucleotides not matched to a gene: 12. The CDR3 is 15 residues long. CDR1 and CDR2 (germline): SGHAT, FQNNGV. The DNA for the CDR3 is TGTGCCAGCAGCTTCCGACAGGGAATGGGTTCCCCCCAGCATTTT. Encoded protein: CASSFRQGMGSPQHF.

Note on this clone: This CDR3 is also generated by other DNA sequences in the sample. The chain links TRBV11-2 to TRBJ1-2, with 9 nucleotides matching TRBD1. With 1 base clipped from V and 6 bases from J, the junction kept 0 bases outside the gene matches. Germline-derived CDR1 and CDR2 are SGHAT and FQNNGV. The CDR3 is made up of 13 amino acids. The CDR3 nucleotides are TGTGCCAGCAGCTTAGGACAGGGGGATGGCTACACCTTC. It codes for CASSLGQGDGYTF.

The chain recombines TRBV7-2 with TRBJ2-7, with a tentative D call TRBD1 (6 bases). Deletions cut 5 bases from V and 4 bases from J, with 12 bases between. CDR1 and CDR2 (germline): SGHTA, FQGNSA. The CDR3 extends over 13 amino acids. The CDR3 DNA follows: TGTGCCAGCAGCCGCTACCAGGGGTACGAGCAGTACTTC. The encoded protein is CASSRYQGYEQYF.

This clone was seen only once. J is TRBJ2-3 and V is TRBV9, with 8 bases fitting TRBD2. The germline V gene has CDR1 SGDLS and CDR2 YYNGEE. V shed 4 bases, J shed 2 bases, and the junction held 12 bases outside the gene matches. The length of the CDR3 is 17 residues. CDR3 DNA sequence: TGTGCCAGCAGCCCGCGGGGGAGCGGGAGTGTCACAGATACGCAGTATTTT. Translation gives CASSPRGSGSVTDTQYF.

In this sample, this clone turned up once. The chain combines TRBV6-5 with TRBJ1-1; D not certain. Germline assignment: CDR1 MNHEY and CDR2 SVGAGI. The CDR3 has 11 residues. Trimming removed 4 bases at V and 7 bases at J, with 7 bases between. CDR3 DNA sequence: TGTGCCAGCAGTTCTTGGTTTGAAGCTTTCTTT. Residues: CASSSWFEAFF.

The genes are TRBV19 and TRBJ2-7; 8 nucleotides align to TRBD1. Looked up from germline, CDR1 is LNHDA and CDR2 is SQIVND (reference sequence). The CDR3 spans 14 residues. After removal of 6 bases from V and 3 bases from J, the junction contained 7 bases not matched to a gene. The CDR3 nucleotides read TGTGCCAGTAGCGGAGGGACAGGCAACTACGAGCAGTACTTC. This encodes CASSGGTGNYEQYF.

The rearrangement uses TRBV19 and TRBJ1-2; D uncertain. CDR1 LNHDA and CDR2 SQIVND come from the germline V gene (reference sequence). The length of the CDR3 is 14 residues. Trimming left V 5 bases short and J 6 bases short, with 16 bases between. As DNA, the CDR3 is TGTGCCAGTAGTCCCCCCTCACTATCCCATGGCTACACCTTC. Amino acid sequence: CASSPPSLSHGYTF.

The chain joins TRBV5-4 to TRBJ1-1; unclear D gene. The CDR3 extends over 15 amino acids. V was pared by 2 bases and J by 0 bases, with 11 bases between. Germline V gene data show CDR1 as SGHNT and CDR2 as YYREEE (reference sequence). In DNA form, the CDR3 reads TGTGCCAGCAGCTTTACAGCGAAGATGAACACTGAAGCTTTCTTT. It specifies CASSFTAKMNTEAFF.